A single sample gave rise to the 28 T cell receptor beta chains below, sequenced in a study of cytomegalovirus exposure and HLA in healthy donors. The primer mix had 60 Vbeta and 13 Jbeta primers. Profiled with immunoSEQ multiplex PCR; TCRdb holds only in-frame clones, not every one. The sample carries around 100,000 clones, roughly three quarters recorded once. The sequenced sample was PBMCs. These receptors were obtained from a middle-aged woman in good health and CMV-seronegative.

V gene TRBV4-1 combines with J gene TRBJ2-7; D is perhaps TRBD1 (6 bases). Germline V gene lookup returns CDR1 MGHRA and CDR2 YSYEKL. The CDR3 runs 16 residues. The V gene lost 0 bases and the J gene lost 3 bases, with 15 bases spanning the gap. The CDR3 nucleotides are TGCGCCAGCAGCCAAGATCTGCTAGGGGGTAACTACGAGCAGTACTTC. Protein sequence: CASSQDLLGGNYEQYF.

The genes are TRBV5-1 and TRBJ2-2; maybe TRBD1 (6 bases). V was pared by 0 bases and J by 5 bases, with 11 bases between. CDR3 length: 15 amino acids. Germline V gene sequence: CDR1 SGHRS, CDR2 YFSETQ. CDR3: CASSLEGQQTGELFF. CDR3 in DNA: TGCGCCAGCAGCTTGGAAGGACAGCAGACCGGGGAGCTGTTTTTT.

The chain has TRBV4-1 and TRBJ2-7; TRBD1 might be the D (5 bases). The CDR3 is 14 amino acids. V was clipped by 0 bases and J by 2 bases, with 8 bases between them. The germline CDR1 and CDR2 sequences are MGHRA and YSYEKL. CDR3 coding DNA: TGCGCCAGCAGCCAAGAAGCAGGGACCTACGAGCAGTACTTC. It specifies CASSQEAGTYEQYF.

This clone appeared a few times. The CDR3 sequence: CASSSTRQDRGYQPQHF. CDR3 bases: TGTGCCAGCAGTTCGACCCGACAAGACAGGGGCTATCAGCCCCAGCATTTT. V usage is TRBV28 and J usage is TRBJ1-5; 8 bases fit TRBD1. Per the germline V gene, CDR1 is MDHEN and CDR2 is SYDVKM. CDR3 size: 17 residues. The V gene end was trimmed by 4 bases and the J gene end by 5 bases; junction bases not matched to a gene: 13.

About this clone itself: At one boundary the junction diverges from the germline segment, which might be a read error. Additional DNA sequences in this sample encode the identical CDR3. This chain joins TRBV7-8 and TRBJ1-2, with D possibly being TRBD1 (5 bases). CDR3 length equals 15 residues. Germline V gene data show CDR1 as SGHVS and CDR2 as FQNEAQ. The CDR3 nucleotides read TGTGCTAGCAGCTTAGGGGCCGCTGATCCGTATGGCTACACCTTC. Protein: CASSLGAADPYGYTF. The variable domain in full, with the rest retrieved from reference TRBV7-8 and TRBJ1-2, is GAGVSQSPRYKVAKRGQDVALRCDPISGHVSLFWYQQALGQGPEFLTYFQNEAQLDKSGLPSDRFFAERPEGSVSTLKIQRTQQEDSAVYLCASSLGAADPYGYTFGSGTRLTVV.

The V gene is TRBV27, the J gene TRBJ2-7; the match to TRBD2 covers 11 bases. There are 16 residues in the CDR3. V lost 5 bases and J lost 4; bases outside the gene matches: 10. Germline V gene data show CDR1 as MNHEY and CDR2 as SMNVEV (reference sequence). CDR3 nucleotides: TGTGCCAGCAGTCCGACCGGACTAGCGGGTGGTTACGAGCAGTACTTC. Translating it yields CASSPTGLAGGYEQYF.

CDR3 residues: CASSLAGSGETQYF. As DNA, the CDR3 is TGTGCCAGCAGCTTAGCGGGCAGCGGGGAGACCCAGTACTTC. V usage is TRBV7-2 and J usage is TRBJ2-5; perhaps TRBD2 as D (6 bases). V lost 0 bases, J lost 5 bases, and 10 bases lay in between. Germline V CDR1 and CDR2: SGHTA, FQGNSA. The CDR3 length is 14 residues.

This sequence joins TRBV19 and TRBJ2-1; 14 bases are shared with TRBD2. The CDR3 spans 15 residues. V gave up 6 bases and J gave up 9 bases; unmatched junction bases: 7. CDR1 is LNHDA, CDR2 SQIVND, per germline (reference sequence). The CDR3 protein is CASSVGTSGSVEQFF. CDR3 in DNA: TGTGCCAGTAGCGTCGGGACTAGCGGGAGTGTTGAGCAGTTCTTC.

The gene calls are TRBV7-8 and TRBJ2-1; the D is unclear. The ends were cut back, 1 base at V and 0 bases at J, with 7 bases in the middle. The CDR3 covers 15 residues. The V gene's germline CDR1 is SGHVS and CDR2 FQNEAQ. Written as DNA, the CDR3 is TGTGCCAGCAGCTTAGGAGCTGGCTCCTACAATGAGCAGTTCTTC. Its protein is CASSLGAGSYNEQFF.

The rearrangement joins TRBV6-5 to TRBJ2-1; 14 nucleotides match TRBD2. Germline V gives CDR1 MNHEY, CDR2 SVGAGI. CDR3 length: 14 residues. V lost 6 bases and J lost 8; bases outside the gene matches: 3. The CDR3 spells CASRPGLAGDEQFF. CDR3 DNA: TGTGCCAGCAGGCCGGGACTAGCGGGAGATGAGCAGTTCTTC.

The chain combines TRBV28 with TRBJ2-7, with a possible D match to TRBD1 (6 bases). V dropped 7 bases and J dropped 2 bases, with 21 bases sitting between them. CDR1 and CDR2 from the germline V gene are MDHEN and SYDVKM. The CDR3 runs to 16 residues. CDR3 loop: CASTLSRWGLPYEQYF. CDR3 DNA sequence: TGTGCCAGCACCTTATCACGATGGGGGCTTCCCTACGAGCAGTACTTC.

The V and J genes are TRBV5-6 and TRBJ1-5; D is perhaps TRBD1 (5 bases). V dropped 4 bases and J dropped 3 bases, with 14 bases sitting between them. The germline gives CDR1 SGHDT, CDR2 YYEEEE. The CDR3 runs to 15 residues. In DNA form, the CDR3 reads TGTGCCAGCAGCCTGGGAGGCGGGACCAATCAGCCCCAGCATTTT. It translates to CASSLGGGTNQPQHF.

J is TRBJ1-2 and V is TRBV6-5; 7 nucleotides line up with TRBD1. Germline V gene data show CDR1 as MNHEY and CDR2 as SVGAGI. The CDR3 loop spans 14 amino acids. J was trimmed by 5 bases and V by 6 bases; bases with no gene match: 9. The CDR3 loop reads CASSLPGQIYGYTF. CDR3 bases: TGTGCCAGCAGCCTACCGGGACAGATATATGGCTACACCTTC.

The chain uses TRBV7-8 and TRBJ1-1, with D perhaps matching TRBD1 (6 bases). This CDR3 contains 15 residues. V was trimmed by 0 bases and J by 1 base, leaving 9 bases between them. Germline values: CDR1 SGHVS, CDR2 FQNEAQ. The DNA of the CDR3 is TGTGCCAGCAGCTTAGCACCACAGGGGAACACTGAAGCTTTCTTT. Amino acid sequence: CASSLAPQGNTEAFF.

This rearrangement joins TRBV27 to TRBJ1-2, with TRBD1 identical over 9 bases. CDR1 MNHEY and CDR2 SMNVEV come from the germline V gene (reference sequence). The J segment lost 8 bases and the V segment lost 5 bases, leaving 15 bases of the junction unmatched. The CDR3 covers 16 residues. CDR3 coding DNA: TGTGCCAGCAGTCCCTCAACGATCGGGACAGGGAGAGGCTACACCTTC. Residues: CASSPSTIGTGRGYTF.

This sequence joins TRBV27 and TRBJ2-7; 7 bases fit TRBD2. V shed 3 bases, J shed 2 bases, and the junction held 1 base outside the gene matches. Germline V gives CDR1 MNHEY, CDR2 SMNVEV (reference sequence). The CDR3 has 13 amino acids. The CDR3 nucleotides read TGTGCCAGCAGTTTGGGAGGGACCTACGAGCAGTACTTC. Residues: CASSLGGTYEQYF.

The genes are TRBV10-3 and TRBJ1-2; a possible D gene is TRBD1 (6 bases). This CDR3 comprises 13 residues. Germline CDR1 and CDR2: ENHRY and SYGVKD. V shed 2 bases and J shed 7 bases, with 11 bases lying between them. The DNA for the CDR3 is TGTGCCATCAGTGAGGGTGAACAGGGTGGCTACACCTTC. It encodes CAISEGEQGGYTF.

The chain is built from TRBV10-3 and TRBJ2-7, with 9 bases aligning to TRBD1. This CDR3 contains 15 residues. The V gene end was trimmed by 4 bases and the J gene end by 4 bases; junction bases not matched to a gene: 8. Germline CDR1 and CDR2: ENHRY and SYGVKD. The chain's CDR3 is CAISAPGQGGYEQYF. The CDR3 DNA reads TGTGCCATCAGTGCCCCGGGACAGGGAGGGTACGAGCAGTACTTC.

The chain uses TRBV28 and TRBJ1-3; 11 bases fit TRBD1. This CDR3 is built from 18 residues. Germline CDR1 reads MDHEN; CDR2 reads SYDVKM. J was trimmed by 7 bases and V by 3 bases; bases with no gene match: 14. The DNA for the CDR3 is TGTGCCAGCAGTTTGGGTCCCCGCCGGACAGGGGGCAGGAACACCATATATTTT. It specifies CASSLGPRRTGGRNTIYF. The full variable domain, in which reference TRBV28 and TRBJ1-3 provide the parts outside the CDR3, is DVKVTQSSRYLVKRTGEKVFLECVQDMDHENMFWYRQDPGLGLRLIYFSYDVKMKEKGDIPEGYSVSREKKERFSLILESASTNQTSMYLCASSLGPRRTGGRNTIYFGEGSWLTVV.

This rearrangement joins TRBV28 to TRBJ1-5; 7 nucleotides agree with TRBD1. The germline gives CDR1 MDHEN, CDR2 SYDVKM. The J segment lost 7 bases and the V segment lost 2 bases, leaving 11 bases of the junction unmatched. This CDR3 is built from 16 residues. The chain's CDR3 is CASSLGYRGSDQPQHF. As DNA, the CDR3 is TGTGCCAGCAGTTTAGGGTACAGGGGATCGGACCAGCCCCAGCATTTT.

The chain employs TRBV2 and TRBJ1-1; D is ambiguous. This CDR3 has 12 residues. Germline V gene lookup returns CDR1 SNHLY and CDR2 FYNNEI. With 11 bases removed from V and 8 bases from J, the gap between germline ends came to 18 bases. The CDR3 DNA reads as TGTGCCGGAGGACCCGCGCGGACGGAAGCTTTCTTT. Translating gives CAGGPARTEAFF.

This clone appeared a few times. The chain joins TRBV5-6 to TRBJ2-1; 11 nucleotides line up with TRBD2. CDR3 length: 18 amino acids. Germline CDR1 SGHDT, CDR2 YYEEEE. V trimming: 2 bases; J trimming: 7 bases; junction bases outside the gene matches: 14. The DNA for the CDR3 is TGTGCCAGCAGCTTTGGGCCTAGCGGGAGGACCGGTAAAAATGAGCAGTTCTTC. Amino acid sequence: CASSFGPSGRTGKNEQFF.

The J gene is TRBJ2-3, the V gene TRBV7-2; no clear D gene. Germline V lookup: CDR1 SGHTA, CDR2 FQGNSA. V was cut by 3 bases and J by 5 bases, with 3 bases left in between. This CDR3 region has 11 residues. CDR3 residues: CASSFKDTQYF. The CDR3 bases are TGTGCCAGCAGCTTTAAAGATACGCAGTATTTT. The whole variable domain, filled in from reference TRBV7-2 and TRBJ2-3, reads GAGVSQSPSNKVTEKGKDVELRCDPISGHTALYWYRQSLGQGLEFLIYFQGNSAPDKSGLPSDRFSAERTGGSVSTLTIQRTQQEDSAVYLCASSFKDTQYFGPGTRLTVL.

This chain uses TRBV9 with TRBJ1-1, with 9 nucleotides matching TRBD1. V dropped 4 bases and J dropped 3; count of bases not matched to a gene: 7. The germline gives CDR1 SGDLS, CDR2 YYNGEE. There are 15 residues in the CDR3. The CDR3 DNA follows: TGTGCCAGCAGCTTACAGGGGGCGTTTGACACTGAAGCTTTCTTT. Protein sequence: CASSLQGAFDTEAFF.

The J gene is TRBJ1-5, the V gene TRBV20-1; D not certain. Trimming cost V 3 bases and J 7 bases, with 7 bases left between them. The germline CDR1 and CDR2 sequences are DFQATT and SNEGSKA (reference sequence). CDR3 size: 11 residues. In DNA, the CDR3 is TGCAGTGCTAGTGAGCTCCAGCCCCAGCATTTT. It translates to CSASELQPQHF.

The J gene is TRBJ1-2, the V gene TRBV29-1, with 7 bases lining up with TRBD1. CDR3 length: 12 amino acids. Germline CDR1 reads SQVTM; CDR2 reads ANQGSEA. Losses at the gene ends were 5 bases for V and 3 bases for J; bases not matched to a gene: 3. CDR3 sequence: CSVFRGDYGYTF. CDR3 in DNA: TGCAGCGTTTTCAGGGGGGACTATGGCTACACCTTC. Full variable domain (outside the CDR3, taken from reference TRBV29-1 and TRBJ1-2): SAVISQKPSRDICQRGTSLTIQCQVDSQVTMMFWYRQQPGQSLTLIATANQGSEATYESGFVIDKFPISRPNLTFSTLTVSNMSPEDSSIYLCSVFRGDYGYTFGSGTRLTVV.

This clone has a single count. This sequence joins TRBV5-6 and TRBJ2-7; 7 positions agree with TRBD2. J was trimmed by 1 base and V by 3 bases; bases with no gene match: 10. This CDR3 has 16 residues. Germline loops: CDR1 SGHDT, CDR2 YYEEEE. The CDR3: CASSSSSGSGSYEQYF. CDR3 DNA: TGTGCCAGCAGCTCCAGTTCGGGTAGCGGGTCCTACGAGCAGTACTTC.

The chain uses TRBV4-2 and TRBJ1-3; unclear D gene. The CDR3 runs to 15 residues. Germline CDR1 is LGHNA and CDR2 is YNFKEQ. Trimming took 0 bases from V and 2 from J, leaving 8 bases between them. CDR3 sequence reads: CASSQDRGTGNTIYF. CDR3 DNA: TGTGCCAGCAGCCAAGATCGAGGAACTGGAAACACCATATATTTT.